Detailed here is one T cell receptor beta chain. Some clones are missing from TCRdb's copy, which holds only in-frame ones; the method was immunoSEQ multiplex PCR. The sample carries some 17,000 clones, around 68% recorded once. This sample is part of a study of sequential checkpoint blockade in melanoma. About the research overall: Arm A got nivolumab then ipilimumab; arm B the reverse, 1:1. Both treatment sequences were followed by maintenance nivolumab.

Treatment meaning: randomized to nivolumab then ipilimumab (arm A) or the reverse (arm B). Patients had received no earlier DNA-damaging chemotherapy. From thawed PBMCs, live CD3+CD8+ cells negative for CD19 and CD56 were sorted. The clonotype comes from a human donor with melanoma. The sequencing used CD8+ T cells sorted from blood (inferred from file names), collected from a patient given nivolumab and ipilimumab in sequence.

This chain's CDR3 is CASSLAPGQIVYEQYF. For the CDR3, the DNA is TGTGCCAGCAGCTTAGCGCCGGGACAGATAGTCTACGAGCAGTACTTC. J is TRBJ2-7 and V is TRBV7-8; 7 nucleotides agree with TRBD1. The CDR3 covers 16 residues. The germline gives CDR1 SGHVS, CDR2 FQNEAQ. J was trimmed by 3 bases and V by 0 bases; bases with no gene match: 8.